Listed here are 25 T cell receptor beta chains from one sample, sequenced in a study of OX40 agonist ivuxolimab in advanced cancers. TCRdb's table, derived via immunoSEQ multiplex PCR, lists solely in-frame clones and lacks some. Among around 43,000 clones listed, approximately 86% were seen once. The sequenced sample was CD4+ or CD8+ T cells sorted from blood, obtained in a trial of the OX40 agonist ivuxolimab. The receptor set was obtained from an adult with an advanced solid tumor such as melanoma, head and neck, liver or kidney cancer.

The CDR3 DNA sequence: TGTGCCAGCAGCCCGTTTAGCGGGGGGTACGAGCAGTACTTC. Its protein is CASSPFSGGYEQYF. The chain recombines TRBV7-2 with TRBJ2-7; 10 bases align to TRBD2. The CDR3 is 14 amino acids. V dropped 5 bases and J dropped 4; count of bases not matched to a gene: 5. The germline CDR1 and CDR2 sequences are SGHTA and FQGNSA. Based on the CDR3 plus reference TRBV7-2 and TRBJ2-7, the full variable domain is GAGVSQSPSNKVTEKGKDVELRCDPISGHTALYWYRQSLGQGLEFLIYFQGNSAPDKSGLPSDRFSAERTGGSVSTLTIQRTQQEDSAVYLCASSPFSGGYEQYFGPGTRLTVT.

J is TRBJ2-3 and V is TRBV11-2, with D hard to call. Germline CDR1 is SGHAT and CDR2 is FQNNGV. The CDR3 sequence is 18 residues long. Trimming removed 1 base from V and 0 bases from J, with 17 bases in between. CDR3 region: CASSLVGSWKGSTDTQYF. As DNA, the CDR3 is TGTGCCAGCAGCTTAGTAGGTTCGTGGAAGGGTAGCACAGATACGCAGTATTTT.

The CDR3 is CASSGTGWEDGYTF. CDR3 bases: TGTGCCAGCAGCGGGACTGGGTGGGAGGATGGCTACACCTTC. This chain joins TRBV5-6 and TRBJ1-2; TRBD1 might be the D (5 bases). This CDR3 region has 14 residues. CDR1 and CDR2 (germline): SGHDT, YYEEEE. The germline V and J ends were trimmed by 4 bases and 6 bases, with 16 bases remaining between them.

In its sample, this clone is medium-sized. V usage is TRBV4-1 and J usage is TRBJ2-2, with D possibly TRBD1 on 5 matching bases. Germline V gives CDR1 MGHRA, CDR2 YSYEKL. This CDR3 comprises 14 residues. Trimming left V 1 base short and J 7 bases short, with 10 bases between. The CDR3 loop reads CASSQGWGSGELFF. CDR3 DNA: TGCGCCAGCAGCCAAGGATGGGGCAGCGGGGAGCTGTTTTTT.

The V call is TRBV4-2, the J call TRBJ2-7; unclear D gene. The germline CDR1 and CDR2 sequences are LGHNA and YNFKEQ. The CDR3 runs 13 residues. Trimming removed 4 bases from V and 9 bases from J, with 16 bases in between. The CDR3 nucleotides are TGTGCCAGCAGCCCCACCCGAGTAGATGGGCAGTACTTC. It yields the protein CASSPTRVDGQYF.

The chain joins TRBV9 to TRBJ1-2; 9 bases line up with TRBD1. Germline V gives CDR1 SGDLS, CDR2 YYNGEE. This CDR3 region has 15 residues. After removal of 0 bases from V and 2 bases from J, the junction contained 2 bases not matched to a gene. In DNA form, the CDR3 reads TGTGCCAGCAGCGTAGGGGACAGGGAGAACTATGGCTACACCTTC. The encoded protein is CASSVGDRENYGYTF.

This chain connects TRBV2 to TRBJ2-1, with D hard to call. Trimming removed 2 bases at V and 15 bases at J, with 2 bases between. The CDR3 contains 8 residues. The germline CDR1 and CDR2 sequences are SNHLY and FYNNEI. The CDR3 sequence: CASSERFF. Written as DNA, the CDR3 is TGTGCCAGCAGTGAACGGTTCTTC.

The chain is built from TRBV15 and TRBJ2-7; 9 positions agree with TRBD1. From germline, CDR1 is LNHNV and CDR2 YYDKDF (reference sequence). V gave up 5 bases and J gave up 4 bases; unmatched junction bases: 0. CDR3 size: 12 residues. CDR3 coding DNA: TGTGCCACCAGCGGACAGGGGTACGAGCAGTACTTC. Amino acids: CATSGQGYEQYF.

The rearrangement links TRBV4-1 to TRBJ2-7, with D possibly matching TRBD2 (5 bases). The CDR3 runs 16 residues. CDR1 MGHRA and CDR2 YSYEKL come from the germline V gene. Trimming took off 4 bases at V and 4 bases at J, with 20 bases between the two ends. Here the CDR3 reads CASSPKVGLPLYEQYF. CDR3 DNA: TGCGCCAGCAGCCCAAAAGTCGGACTCCCTCTGTACGAGCAGTACTTC.

The V gene is TRBV9, the J gene TRBJ2-5; D unclear. The germline gives CDR1 SGDLS, CDR2 YYNGEE. This CDR3 spans 14 amino acids. Trimming took off 4 bases at V and 0 bases at J, with 10 bases between the two ends. The CDR3 DNA sequence: TGTGCCAGCAGCCCCCGGGTCAACCAAGAGACCCAGTACTTC. It yields the protein CASSPRVNQETQYF.

The V and J genes are TRBV27 and TRBJ2-7, with D hard to call. V was clipped by 2 bases and J by 0 bases, with 14 bases between them. This CDR3 is built from 16 residues. CDR1 and CDR2 (germline): MNHEY, SMNVEV (reference sequence). The CDR3 here is CASSLPPRPASYEQYF. The CDR3, as DNA: TGTGCCAGCAGTTTACCCCCACGTCCGGCCTCCTACGAGCAGTACTTC.

This clone was observed a handful of times. The chain employs TRBV2 and TRBJ2-5; 7 bases are a match to TRBD2. V lost 2 bases and J lost 5; bases outside the gene matches: 8. The CDR3 is 15 residues long. CDR1 is SNHLY and CDR2 is FYNNEI in the germline V gene. In nucleotides, the CDR3 is TGTGCCAGCAGTGAATCTCCGGGAGCGGGGGAGACCCAGTACTTC. Its translation is CASSESPGAGETQYF.

The chain combines TRBV27 with TRBJ1-2; perhaps TRBD1 as D (6 bases). V dropped 5 bases and J dropped 4 bases, with 14 bases sitting between them. The CDR3 extends over 14 amino acids. Germline V lookup: CDR1 MNHEY, CDR2 SMNVEV (reference sequence). CDR3 sequence (DNA): TGTGCCAGCAGTCCAGGGGTGGATAGCTATGGCTACACCTTC. Translating it yields CASSPGVDSYGYTF.

The rearrangement uses TRBV27 and TRBJ2-1, with D perhaps given as TRBD1 or TRBD2 (5 bases each). The CDR3 is made up of 15 amino acids. V dropped 8 bases and J dropped 0 bases, with 14 bases sitting between them. The germline V gene has CDR1 MNHEY and CDR2 SMNVEV (reference sequence). For the CDR3, the DNA is TGTGCCAGCGGTGAACGGGGCGTCTCCTACAATGAGCAGTTCTTC. This translates into CASGERGVSYNEQFF.

The gene calls are TRBV15 and TRBJ2-7; D possibly corresponds to TRBD2 (5 bases). Germline CDR1 LNHNV, CDR2 YYDKDF (reference sequence). The CDR3 has 15 residues. V was trimmed by 5 bases and J by 6 bases, leaving 20 bases between them. The CDR3 nucleotides are TGTGCCACCAGCGTTCGGTCCTTTGCTGGGAGCGAGCAGTACTTC. Translation: CATSVRSFAGSEQYF.

This chain links TRBV7-6 with TRBJ2-4; weak D call: TRBD1 (6 bases). CDR3 size: 14 residues. The V end lost 1 base, the J end lost 8 bases, and 12 bases lay between the germline ends. Germline CDR1 and CDR2: SGHVS and FNYEAQ. CDR3 amino acids: CASSLGRGRYIQYF. The CDR3 nucleotides read TGTGCCAGCAGCTTAGGCAGGGGCCGGTACATTCAGTACTTC.

The gene calls are TRBV10-3 and TRBJ1-1; D gene uncertain. Trimming cost V 5 bases and J 2 bases, with 12 bases left between them. The CDR3 is 14 amino acids. CDR1 is ENHRY, CDR2 SYGVKD, per germline. Written as DNA, the CDR3 is TGTGCCATCAGTAAGGGCGAAACAAACACTGAAGCTTTCTTT. Translation: CAISKGETNTEAFF.

The CDR3 here is CASSPWTGDTGELFF. The DNA of the CDR3 is TGCGCCAGCAGCCCATGGACAGGGGACACCGGGGAGCTGTTTTTT. J is TRBJ2-2 and V is TRBV5-1, with 9 bases matching TRBD1. The V segment lost 4 bases and the J segment 3 bases; nucleotides outside the gene matches: 4. Germline V gene data show CDR1 as SGHRS and CDR2 as YFSETQ. The CDR3 spans 15 residues.

As DNA, the CDR3 is TGCGCCAGCAGAAAGTGGACTAGTATCAACAATGAGCAGTTCTTC. As protein: CASRKWTSINNEQFF. The V gene is TRBV10-1, the J gene TRBJ2-1, with 7 bases matching TRBD2. Germline V lookup: CDR1 WNHNN, CDR2 SYGVQD (reference sequence). This CDR3 has 15 amino acids. With 6 bases clipped from V and 5 bases from J, the junction kept 10 bases outside the gene matches.

This clone was seen many times. CDR3 bases: TGTGCCTGGAAGTGGATCGGAAACACCATATATTTT. Encoded protein: CAWKWIGNTIYF. This chain uses TRBV30 with TRBJ1-3; D unresolved. Germline CDR1 GTSNPN, CDR2 SVGIG (reference sequence). Deletions cut 4 bases from V and 4 bases from J, with 8 bases between. The CDR3 spans 12 residues.

Only one count was recorded for this clone. The chain recombines TRBV7-2 with TRBJ1-4; tentative D call: TRBD1 (6 bases). There are 15 residues in the CDR3. Trimming took off 5 bases at V and 8 bases at J, with 18 bases between the two ends. From germline, CDR1 is SGHTA and CDR2 FQGNSA. The CDR3 sequence: CASSPGTTRGEKLFF. CDR3 bases: TGTGCCAGCAGCCCAGGGACAACTAGGGGGGAAAAACTGTTTTTT.

The rearrangement uses TRBV15 and TRBJ2-7, with 12 bases that match TRBD2. The CDR3 spans 15 residues. V was clipped by 1 base and J by 2 bases; unmatched bases: 0. Germline V gene sequence: CDR1 LNHNV, CDR2 YYDKDF (reference sequence). The CDR3 protein is CATSRGTSGAYEQYF. The DNA for the CDR3 is TGTGCCACCAGCAGAGGGACTAGCGGGGCCTACGAGCAGTACTTC.

V usage is TRBV28 and J usage is TRBJ1-1; no reliable D call. Germline lookup yields CDR1 MDHEN and CDR2 SYDVKM. The germline V and J ends were trimmed by 6 bases and 0 bases, with 11 bases remaining between them. The CDR3 is made up of 14 amino acids. The CDR3 nucleotides are TGTGCCAGCAGCAGGATAGGCATGAACACTGAAGCTTTCTTT. Its translation is CASSRIGMNTEAFF.

The chain carries TRBV5-4 and TRBJ2-5; 7 bases fit TRBD1. V was pared by 5 bases and J by 5 bases, with 9 bases of the junction left unmatched. This CDR3 spans 14 amino acids. Germline V gives CDR1 SGHNT, CDR2 YYREEE (reference sequence). Here the CDR3 DNA reads TGTGCCAGCAGACGAAACGACAGGGTTGAGACCCAGTACTTC. Protein sequence: CASRRNDRVETQYF.

The chain joins TRBV7-2 to TRBJ2-7, with 12 positions matching TRBD2. This CDR3 region has 14 residues. CDR1 is SGHTA, CDR2 FQGNSA, per germline. The junction had 3 bases not matched to a gene; V was cut back by 3 bases and J by 6 bases. The CDR3 region has the DNA TGTGCCAGCAGCTTGACACTAGCGGGAGGCGAGCAGTACTTC. Translated, it gives CASSLTLAGGEQYF.